These 22 T cell receptor beta chains came from one sample sequenced in a study of shared clonotypes between healthy human individuals. Sequencing was performed with immunoSEQ multiplex PCR; in TCRdb, only in-frame clones are kept and a portion is missing. The sample has fewer than 850,000 clones, roughly 78% seen once. The specimen was memory CD4+ T cells sorted from blood. Specified subset: CD45RA-negative fraction. The source of these receptors is a woman under 40 in good health.

This clone has just a few counts. The genes are TRBV28 and TRBJ2-3; 9 bases map to TRBD2. V lost 4 bases, J lost 2 bases, and 13 bases stayed unmatched. The CDR3 sequence is 18 residues long. Germline V lookup: CDR1 MDHEN, CDR2 SYDVKM. Here the CDR3 reads CASSSAMTSGYLTDTQYF. The CDR3 DNA follows: TGTGCCAGCAGTTCCGCCATGACTAGCGGTTACCTCACAGATACGCAGTATTTT.

This clone was detected once. One end of the junction fails to match germline, which may point to a read error. The rearrangement joins TRBV10-3 to TRBJ2-7; the D is unclear. The CDR3 is 16 residues long. In germline, CDR1 is ENHRY, CDR2 SYGVKD. CDR3 amino acids: CAIRESGGRTSYEQYF. The CDR3 bases are TGTGCCATCAGGGAGTCTGGCGGCCGTACCTCCTACGAGCAGTACTTC.

A word on this clone: This same CDR3 is encoded by further DNA sequences in the sample. The chain links TRBV28 to TRBJ1-2; D unresolved. Germline V gene lookup returns CDR1 MDHEN and CDR2 SYDVKM. V lost 4 bases to trimming and J lost 5 bases, with 8 bases between them. The CDR3 consists of 12 residues. CDR3 DNA: TGTGCCAGCAGTTCCAGACATTATGGCTACACCTTC. Protein: CASSSRHYGYTF.

This clone was seen only a few times. CDR3 in amino acids: CASSIQTGPQHF. CDR3 sequence (DNA): TGTGCCAGTAGTATACAGACCGGACCCCAGCATTTT. The J gene is TRBJ1-5, the V gene TRBV19, with D unclear. Germline loops: CDR1 LNHDA, CDR2 SQIVND (reference sequence). This CDR3 is 12 amino acids long. V lost 2 bases, J lost 10 bases, and 9 bases lay in between.

This rearrangement joins TRBV2 to TRBJ2-3; 7 nucleotides align to TRBD2. Germline V gives CDR1 SNHLY, CDR2 FYNNEI. J lost 8 bases, V lost 6 bases, and 5 bases had no gene match. The CDR3 has 12 amino acids. This CDR3 is CASSLAVGTQYF. The CDR3 coding sequence is TGTGCCAGCAGCCTAGCGGTGGGTACGCAGTATTTT.

This clone has a handful of counts. The V gene is TRBV27, the J gene TRBJ1-2, with D perhaps matching TRBD1 (5 bases). Germline CDR1 MNHEY, CDR2 SMNVEV (reference sequence). V lost 5 bases to trimming and J lost 8 bases, with 15 bases between them. The CDR3 is made up of 13 amino acids. The CDR3 nucleotides read TGTGCCAGCAGTCCCGTTCCCAGGGCCGGCTACACCTTC. It codes for CASSPVPRAGYTF.

J is TRBJ1-4 and V is TRBV6-1; unclear D gene. This CDR3 has 13 residues. The V gene's germline CDR1 is MNHNS and CDR2 SASEGT. Trimming stripped 3 bases from V and 7 bases from J, with 9 bases between. The CDR3 loop is CASSEFRREKLFF. The DNA for the CDR3 is TGTGCCAGCAGTGAGTTTCGGCGTGAAAAACTGTTTTTT.

The chain combines TRBV9 with TRBJ2-1; D unclear. This CDR3 region has 17 residues. CDR1 is SGDLS, CDR2 YYNGEE, per germline. V dropped 3 bases and J dropped 2 bases, with 18 bases sitting between them. The CDR3 region is CASSAPGGAPAYNEQFF. CDR3 nucleotides: TGTGCCAGCAGCGCACCGGGTGGCGCTCCCGCCTACAATGAGCAGTTCTTC.

This clone was seen a handful of times. One end of the junction does not line up with germline, which may come from a read error. The chain recombines TRBV2 with TRBJ2-7, with 8 bases aligning to TRBD1. This CDR3 comprises 14 residues. CDR1 SNHLY and CDR2 FYNNEI come from the germline V gene. CDR3 region: CASSETGQAGLTRF. CDR3 DNA sequence: TGTGCCAGCAGTGAAACGGGACAGGCGGGTCTTACTAGATTC.

The V gene is TRBV11-2, the J gene TRBJ2-7; 7 nucleotides agree with TRBD2. CDR1 is SGHAT, CDR2 FQNNGV, per germline. This CDR3 is 15 amino acids long. The V gene end was trimmed by 4 bases and the J gene end by 6 bases; junction bases not matched to a gene: 12. CDR3 protein: CASSSGRHTSVEQYF. The CDR3 DNA reads as TGTGCCAGCAGCTCGGGACGGCATACTAGCGTCGAGCAGTACTTC. Using reference TRBV11-2 and TRBJ2-7 for the parts outside the CDR3, the full variable domain is EAGVAQSPRYKIIEKRQSVAFWCNPISGHATLYWYQQILGQGPKLLIQFQNNGVVDDSQLPKDRFSAERLKGVDSTLKIQPAKLEDSAVYLCASSSGRHTSVEQYFGPGTRLTVT.

The chain recombines TRBV7-9 with TRBJ2-7; 8 bases agree with TRBD1. V shed 5 bases, J shed 6 bases, and the junction held 9 bases outside the gene matches. The CDR3 contains 14 residues. Germline V lookup: CDR1 SEHNR, CDR2 FQNEAQ (reference sequence). The CDR3 bases are TGTGCCAGCAGCCTTTGGACAGGGAACTCCGAGCAGTACTTC. Translating it yields CASSLWTGNSEQYF.

The V call is TRBV7-2, the J call TRBJ1-5; 8 bases are a match to TRBD1. The CDR3 is 14 residues long. Germline V gene data show CDR1 as SGHTA and CDR2 as FQGNSA. V dropped 1 base and J dropped 9; count of bases not matched to a gene: 5. The CDR3 spells CASSLGQGARPQHF. CDR3 coding DNA: TGTGCCAGCAGCTTAGGTCAGGGGGCAAGGCCCCAGCATTTT.

This clone was detected a few times. The chain is built from TRBV7-2 and TRBJ1-5; 8 positions agree with TRBD1. With 5 bases clipped from V and 4 bases from J, the junction kept 7 bases outside the gene matches. This CDR3 region has 15 residues. Germline V gives CDR1 SGHTA, CDR2 FQGNSA. CDR3 nucleotide sequence: TGTGCCAGCAGCATACGGACAGGGCGGAATCAGCCCCAGCATTTT. Encoded protein: CASSIRTGRNQPQHF.

V gene TRBV19 combines with J gene TRBJ1-1; 8 bases agree with TRBD1. Germline loops: CDR1 LNHDA, CDR2 SQIVND (reference sequence). The CDR3 contains 15 residues. The junction had 8 bases not matched to a gene; V was cut back by 5 bases and J by 3 bases. CDR3 nucleotide sequence: TGTGCCAGTAGTCTTACCGGACAGGGCGACACTGAAGCTTTCTTT. It specifies CASSLTGQGDTEAFF.

The chain uses TRBV28 and TRBJ2-7; TRBD1 matches 9 bases. Germline trimming cut 8 bases from V and 3 bases from J; bases unmatched to any gene: 8. Germline-derived CDR1 and CDR2 are MDHEN and SYDVKM. This CDR3 has 14 amino acids. CDR3 loop: CASFTGTGYYEQYF. CDR3 DNA sequence: TGTGCCAGCTTTACCGGGACAGGGTACTACGAGCAGTACTTC. Full variable domain (outside the CDR3, taken from reference TRBV28 and TRBJ2-7): DVKVTQSSRYLVKRTGEKVFLECVQDMDHENMFWYRQDPGLGLRLIYFSYDVKMKEKGDIPEGYSVSREKKERFSLILESASTNQTSMYLCASFTGTGYYEQYFGPGTRLTVT.

The rearrangement joins TRBV5-6 to TRBJ2-4, with 14 bases matching TRBD2. With V trimmed by 3 bases and J by 1 base, 9 bases remained unmatched. Germline V gene data show CDR1 as SGHDT and CDR2 as YYEEEE. This CDR3 has 19 amino acids. CDR3 amino acids: CASSSGLAGGRGAKNIQYF. CDR3 coding DNA: TGTGCCAGCAGCTCAGGACTAGCGGGAGGCCGTGGGGCCAAAAACATTCAGTACTTC.

The gene calls are TRBV25-1 and TRBJ2-2, with 8 nucleotides matching TRBD2. Germline V lookup: CDR1 MGHDK, CDR2 SYGVNS. With V trimmed by 3 bases and J by 4 bases, 10 bases remained unmatched. The CDR3 runs 17 residues. The CDR3 loop reads CASSDMTSAAGTGELFF. The CDR3 DNA reads as TGTGCCAGCAGTGACATGACTAGCGCCGCCGGCACCGGGGAGCTGTTTTTT.

This chain links TRBV5-1 with TRBJ2-7; D unresolved. Trimming left V 0 bases short and J 5 bases short, with 12 bases between. Germline values: CDR1 SGHRS, CDR2 YFSETQ. This CDR3 spans 14 amino acids. The CDR3, as DNA: TGCGCCAGCAGCTTGGGGCGAGAGACCAACGAGCAGTACTTC. The encoded protein is CASSLGRETNEQYF.

The rearrangement uses TRBV5-1 and TRBJ2-3, with 8 bases aligning to TRBD2. CDR3 length equals 17 residues. Trimming took 4 bases from V and 2 from J; bases not matched to a gene: 12. Germline V gene lookup returns CDR1 SGHRS and CDR2 YFSETQ. The CDR3 sequence: CASSRIKTSGITDTQYF. The CDR3 DNA sequence: TGCGCCAGCAGCCGAATAAAAACTAGCGGCATCACAGATACGCAGTATTTT.

The chain employs TRBV28 and TRBJ1-3; 11 bases agree with TRBD1. The CDR3 runs to 15 residues. In germline, CDR1 is MDHEN, CDR2 SYDVKM. V shed 6 bases, J shed 5 bases, and the junction held 6 bases outside the gene matches. As DNA, the CDR3 is TGTGCCAGCAGCCGGGACAGGGGGGTTCGAAACACCATATATTTT. Protein: CASSRDRGVRNTIYF.

The chain couples TRBV29-1 to TRBJ2-7, with 11 bases that match TRBD1. Germline V CDR1 and CDR2: SQVTM, ANQGSEA. J was trimmed by 6 bases and V by 4 bases; bases with no gene match: 5. The length of the CDR3 is 13 residues. This CDR3 is CSVGRDRGAEQYF. The CDR3 nucleotides are TGCAGCGTTGGACGGGACAGGGGGGCCGAGCAGTACTTC.

The chain uses TRBV6-5 and TRBJ1-5; D unclear. V lost 6 bases to trimming and J lost 6 bases, with 12 bases between them. Germline V lookup: CDR1 MNHEY, CDR2 SVGAGI. The CDR3 has 13 residues. The CDR3 DNA is TGTGCCAGCAGGTCGAGGGTTTTTCAGCCCCAGCATTTT. It encodes CASRSRVFQPQHF.